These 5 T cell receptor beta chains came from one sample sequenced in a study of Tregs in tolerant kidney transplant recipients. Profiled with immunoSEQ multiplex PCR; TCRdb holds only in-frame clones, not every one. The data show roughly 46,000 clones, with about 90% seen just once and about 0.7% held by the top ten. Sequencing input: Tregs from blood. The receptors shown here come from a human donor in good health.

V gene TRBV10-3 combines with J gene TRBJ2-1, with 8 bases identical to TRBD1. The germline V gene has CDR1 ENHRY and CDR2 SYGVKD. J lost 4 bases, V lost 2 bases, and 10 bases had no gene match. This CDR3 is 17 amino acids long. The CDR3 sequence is CAISEGFGTGSYNEQFF. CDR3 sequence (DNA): TGTGCCATCAGTGAGGGATTCGGGACAGGCTCGTACAATGAGCAGTTCTTC.

CDR3 in DNA: TGTGCCAGCAGACTAGCCGGGGAGCTGTTTTTT. Translating gives CASRLAGELFF. The rearrangement links TRBV25-1 to TRBJ2-2, with D tentatively TRBD2 (5 bases). Looked up from germline, CDR1 is MGHDK and CDR2 is SYGVNS. Trimming cost V 6 bases and J 6 bases, with 5 bases left between them. CDR3 length equals 11 residues.

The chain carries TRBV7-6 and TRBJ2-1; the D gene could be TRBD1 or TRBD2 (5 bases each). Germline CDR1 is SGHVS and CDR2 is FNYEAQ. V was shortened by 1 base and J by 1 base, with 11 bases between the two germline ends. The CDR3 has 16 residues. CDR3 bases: TGTGCCAGCAGCTTAGAGGGACGGGGATCCTACAATGAGCAGTTCTTC. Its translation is CASSLEGRGSYNEQFF.

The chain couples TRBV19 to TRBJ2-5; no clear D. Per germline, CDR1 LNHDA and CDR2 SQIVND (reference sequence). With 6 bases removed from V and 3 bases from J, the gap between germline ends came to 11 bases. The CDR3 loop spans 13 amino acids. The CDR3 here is CASSRTLEETQYF. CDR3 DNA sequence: TGTGCCAGTAGCCGGACCTTAGAAGAGACCCAGTACTTC.

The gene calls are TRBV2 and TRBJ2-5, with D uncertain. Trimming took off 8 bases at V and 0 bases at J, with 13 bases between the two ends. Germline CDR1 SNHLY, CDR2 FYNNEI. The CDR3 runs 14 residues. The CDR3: CASLPAPYQETQYF. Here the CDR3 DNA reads TGTGCCAGCCTGCCGGCTCCGTACCAAGAGACCCAGTACTTC.